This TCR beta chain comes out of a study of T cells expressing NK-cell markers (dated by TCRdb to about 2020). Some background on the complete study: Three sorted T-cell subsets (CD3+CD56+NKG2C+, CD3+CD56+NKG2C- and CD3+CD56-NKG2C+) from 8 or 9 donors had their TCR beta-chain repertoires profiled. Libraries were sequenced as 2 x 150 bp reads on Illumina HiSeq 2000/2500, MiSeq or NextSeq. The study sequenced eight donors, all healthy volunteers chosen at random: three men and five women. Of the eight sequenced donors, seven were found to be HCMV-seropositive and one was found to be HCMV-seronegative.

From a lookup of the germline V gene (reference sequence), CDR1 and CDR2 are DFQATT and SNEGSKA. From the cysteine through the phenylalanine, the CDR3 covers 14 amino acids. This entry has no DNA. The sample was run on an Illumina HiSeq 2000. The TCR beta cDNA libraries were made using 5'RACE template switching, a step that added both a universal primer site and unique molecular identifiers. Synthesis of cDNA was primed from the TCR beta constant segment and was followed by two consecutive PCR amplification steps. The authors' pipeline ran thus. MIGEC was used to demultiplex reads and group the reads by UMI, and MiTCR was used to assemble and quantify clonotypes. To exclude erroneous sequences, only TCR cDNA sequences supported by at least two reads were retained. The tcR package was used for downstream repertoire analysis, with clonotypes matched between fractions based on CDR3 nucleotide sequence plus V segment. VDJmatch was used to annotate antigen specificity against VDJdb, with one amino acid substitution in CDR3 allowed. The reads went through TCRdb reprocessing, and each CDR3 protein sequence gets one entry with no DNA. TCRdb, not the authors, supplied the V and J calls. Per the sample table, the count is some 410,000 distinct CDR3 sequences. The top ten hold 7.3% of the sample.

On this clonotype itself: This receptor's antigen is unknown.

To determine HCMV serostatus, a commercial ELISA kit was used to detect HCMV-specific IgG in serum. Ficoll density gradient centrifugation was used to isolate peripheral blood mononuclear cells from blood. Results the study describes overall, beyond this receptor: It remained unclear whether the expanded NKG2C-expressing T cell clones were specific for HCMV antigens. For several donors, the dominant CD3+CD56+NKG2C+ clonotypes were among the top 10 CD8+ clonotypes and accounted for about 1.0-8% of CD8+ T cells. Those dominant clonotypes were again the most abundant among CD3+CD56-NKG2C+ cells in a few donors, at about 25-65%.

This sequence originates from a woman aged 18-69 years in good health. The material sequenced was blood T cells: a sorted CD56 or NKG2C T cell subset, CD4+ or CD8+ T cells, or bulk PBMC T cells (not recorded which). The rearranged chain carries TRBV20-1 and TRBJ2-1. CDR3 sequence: CSAKSGSFYNEQFF.